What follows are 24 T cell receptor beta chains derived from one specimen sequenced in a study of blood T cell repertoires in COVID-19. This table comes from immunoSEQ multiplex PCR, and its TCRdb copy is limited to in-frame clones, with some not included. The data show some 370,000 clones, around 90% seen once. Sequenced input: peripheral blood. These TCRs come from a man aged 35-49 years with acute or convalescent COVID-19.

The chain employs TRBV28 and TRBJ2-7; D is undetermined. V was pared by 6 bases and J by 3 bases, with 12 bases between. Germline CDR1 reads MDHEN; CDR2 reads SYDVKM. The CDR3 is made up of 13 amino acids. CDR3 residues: CASSLRHGYEQYF. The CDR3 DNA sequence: TGTGCCAGCAGCCTTAGACACGGCTACGAGCAGTACTTC.

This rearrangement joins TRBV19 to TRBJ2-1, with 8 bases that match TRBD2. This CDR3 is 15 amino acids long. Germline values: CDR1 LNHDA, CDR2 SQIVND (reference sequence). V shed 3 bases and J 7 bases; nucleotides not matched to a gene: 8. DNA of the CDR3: TGTGCCAGTAGTATGGCGGGGGGTGGTTTTAATGAGCAGTTCTTC. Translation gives CASSMAGGGFNEQFF.

CDR3 protein: CATRLGGANEQFF. As DNA, the CDR3 is TGTGCCACCCGGCTCGGGGGGGCGAATGAGCAGTTCTTC. The chain couples TRBV15 to TRBJ2-1, with TRBD2 matching over 8 bases. The CDR3 is 13 residues long. Per the germline V gene, CDR1 is LNHNV and CDR2 is YYDKDF (reference sequence). Losses at the gene ends were 8 bases for V and 7 bases for J; bases not matched to a gene: 7. Full variable domain (remainder filled in from reference TRBV15 and TRBJ2-1): DAMVIQNPRYQVTQFGKPVTLSCSQTLNHNVMYWYQQKSSQAPKLLFHYYDKDFNNEADTPDNFQSRRPNTSFCFLDIRSPGLGDTAMYLCATRLGGANEQFFGPGTRLTVL.

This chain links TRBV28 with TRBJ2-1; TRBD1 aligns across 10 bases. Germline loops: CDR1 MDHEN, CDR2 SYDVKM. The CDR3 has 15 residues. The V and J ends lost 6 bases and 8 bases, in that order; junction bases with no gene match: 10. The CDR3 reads CASSTPGQGSHEQFF. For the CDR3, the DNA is TGTGCCAGCAGCACTCCGGGACAGGGGTCTCATGAGCAGTTCTTC.

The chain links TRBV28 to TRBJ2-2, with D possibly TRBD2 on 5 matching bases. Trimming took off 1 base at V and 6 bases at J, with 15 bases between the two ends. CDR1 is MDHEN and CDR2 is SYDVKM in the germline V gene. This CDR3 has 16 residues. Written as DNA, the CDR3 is TGTGCCAGCAGTTTATTCATGGGAATCGGGGCCGGGGAGCTGTTTTTT. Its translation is CASSLFMGIGAGELFF.

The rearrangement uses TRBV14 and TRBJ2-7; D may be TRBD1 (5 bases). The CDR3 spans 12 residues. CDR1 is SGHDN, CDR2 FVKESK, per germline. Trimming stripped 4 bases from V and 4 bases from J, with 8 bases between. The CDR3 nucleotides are TGTGCCAGCAGCCCCCAGGGTTACGAGCAGTACTTC. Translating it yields CASSPQGYEQYF.

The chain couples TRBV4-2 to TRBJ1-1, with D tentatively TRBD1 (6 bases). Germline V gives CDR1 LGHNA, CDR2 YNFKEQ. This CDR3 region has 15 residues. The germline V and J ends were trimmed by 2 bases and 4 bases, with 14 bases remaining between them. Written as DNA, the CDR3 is TGTGCCAGCAGCCAACTTACAGGGTTGAGCACTGAAGCTTTCTTT. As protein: CASSQLTGLSTEAFF.

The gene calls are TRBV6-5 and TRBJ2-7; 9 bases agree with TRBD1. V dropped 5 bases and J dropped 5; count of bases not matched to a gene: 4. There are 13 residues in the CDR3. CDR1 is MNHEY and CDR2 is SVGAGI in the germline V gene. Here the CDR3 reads CASSLQGADEQYF. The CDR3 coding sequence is TGTGCCAGCAGTCTACAGGGGGCTGACGAGCAGTACTTC.

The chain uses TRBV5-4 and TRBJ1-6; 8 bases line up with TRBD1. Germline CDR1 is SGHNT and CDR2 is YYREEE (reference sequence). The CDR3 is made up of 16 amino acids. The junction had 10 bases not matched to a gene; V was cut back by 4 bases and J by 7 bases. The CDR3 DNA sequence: TGTGCCAGCAGCATCACCGGACAGGGAAGAAATTCACCCCTCCACTTT. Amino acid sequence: CASSITGQGRNSPLHF.

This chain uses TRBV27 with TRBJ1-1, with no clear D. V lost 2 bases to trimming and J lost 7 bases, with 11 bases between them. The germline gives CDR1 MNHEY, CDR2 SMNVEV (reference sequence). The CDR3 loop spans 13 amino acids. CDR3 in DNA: TGTGCCAGCAGTTTAAGAGGTGGCAGTGAAGCTTTCTTT. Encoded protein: CASSLRGGSEAFF.

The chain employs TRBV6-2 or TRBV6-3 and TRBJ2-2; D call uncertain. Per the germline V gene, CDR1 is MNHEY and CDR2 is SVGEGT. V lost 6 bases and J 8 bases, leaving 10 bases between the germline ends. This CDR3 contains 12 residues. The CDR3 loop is CASSRSTGELFF. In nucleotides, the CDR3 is TGTGCCAGCAGCCGATCGACAGGGGAGCTGTTTTTT.

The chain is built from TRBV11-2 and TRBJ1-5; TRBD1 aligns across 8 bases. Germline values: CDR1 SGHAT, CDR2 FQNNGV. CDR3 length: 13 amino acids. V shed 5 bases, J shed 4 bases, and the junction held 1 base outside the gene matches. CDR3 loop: CASSRTGNQPQHF. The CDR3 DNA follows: TGTGCCAGCAGCCGGACAGGGAATCAGCCCCAGCATTTT.

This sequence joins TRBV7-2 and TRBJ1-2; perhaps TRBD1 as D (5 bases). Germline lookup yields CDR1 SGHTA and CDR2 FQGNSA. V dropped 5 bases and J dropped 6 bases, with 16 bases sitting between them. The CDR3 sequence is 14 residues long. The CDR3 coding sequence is TGTGCCAGCAGCCCGAGGACCCAGGGCAATGGCTACACCTTC. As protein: CASSPRTQGNGYTF.

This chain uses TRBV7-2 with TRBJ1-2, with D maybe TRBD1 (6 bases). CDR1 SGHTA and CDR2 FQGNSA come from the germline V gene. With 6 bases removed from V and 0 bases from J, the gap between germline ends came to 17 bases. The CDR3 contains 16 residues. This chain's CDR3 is CASRMRGASANYGYTF. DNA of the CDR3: TGTGCCAGCAGAATGCGGGGGGCGTCCGCTAACTATGGCTACACCTTC.

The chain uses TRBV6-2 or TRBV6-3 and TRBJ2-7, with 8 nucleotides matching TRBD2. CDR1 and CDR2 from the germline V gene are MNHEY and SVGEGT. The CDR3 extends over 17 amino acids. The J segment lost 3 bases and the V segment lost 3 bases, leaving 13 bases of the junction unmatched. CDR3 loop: CASSYVAGTRYFYEQYF. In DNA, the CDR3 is TGTGCCAGCAGTTATGTAGCCGGGACTAGGTACTTCTACGAGCAGTACTTC.

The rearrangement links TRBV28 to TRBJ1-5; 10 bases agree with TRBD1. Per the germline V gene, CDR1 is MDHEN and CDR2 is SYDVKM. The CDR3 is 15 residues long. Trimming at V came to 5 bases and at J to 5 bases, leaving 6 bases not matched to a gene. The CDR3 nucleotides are TGTGCCAGCAGTCCGGACAGGGGGGCAGATCAGCCCCAGCATTTT. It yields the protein CASSPDRGADQPQHF.

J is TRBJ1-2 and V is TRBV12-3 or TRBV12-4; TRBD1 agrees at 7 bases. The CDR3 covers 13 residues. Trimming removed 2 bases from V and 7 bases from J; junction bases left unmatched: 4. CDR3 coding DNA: TGTGCCAGCAGTTTAACCTGGACAGGTGGCTACACCTTC. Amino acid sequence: CASSLTWTGGYTF.

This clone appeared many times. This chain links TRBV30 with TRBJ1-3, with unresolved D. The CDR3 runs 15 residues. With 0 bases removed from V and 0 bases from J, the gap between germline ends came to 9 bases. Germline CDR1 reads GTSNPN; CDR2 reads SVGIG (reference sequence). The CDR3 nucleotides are TGTGCCTGGAGTGTACCTACAGACTCTGGAAACACCATATATTTT. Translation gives CAWSVPTDSGNTIYF.

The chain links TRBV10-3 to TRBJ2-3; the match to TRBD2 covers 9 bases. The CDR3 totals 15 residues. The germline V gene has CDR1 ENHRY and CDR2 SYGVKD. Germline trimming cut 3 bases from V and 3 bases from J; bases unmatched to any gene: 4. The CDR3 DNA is TGTGCCATCAGTGATTTAGCGGGAGCGACAGATACGCAGTATTTT. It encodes CAISDLAGATDTQYF.

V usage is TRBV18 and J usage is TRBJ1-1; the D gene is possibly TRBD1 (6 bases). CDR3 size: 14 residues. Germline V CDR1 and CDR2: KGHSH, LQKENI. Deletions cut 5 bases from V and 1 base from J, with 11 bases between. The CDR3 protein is CASSLQTGNTEAFF. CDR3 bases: TGTGCCAGCTCATTACAGACAGGGAACACTGAAGCTTTCTTT. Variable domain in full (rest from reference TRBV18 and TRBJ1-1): NAGVMQNPRHLVRRRGQEARLRCSPMKGHSHVYWYRQLPEEGLKFMVYLQKENIIDESGMPKERFSAEFPKEGPSILRIQQVVRGDSAAYFCASSLQTGNTEAFFGQGTRLTVV.

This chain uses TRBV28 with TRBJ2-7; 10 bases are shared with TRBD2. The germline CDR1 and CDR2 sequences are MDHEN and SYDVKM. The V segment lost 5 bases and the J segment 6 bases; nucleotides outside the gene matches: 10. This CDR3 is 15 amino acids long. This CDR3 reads CASSLPGSSGSEQYF. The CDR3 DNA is TGTGCCAGCAGTCTCCCGGGATCTAGCGGGAGCGAGCAGTACTTC.

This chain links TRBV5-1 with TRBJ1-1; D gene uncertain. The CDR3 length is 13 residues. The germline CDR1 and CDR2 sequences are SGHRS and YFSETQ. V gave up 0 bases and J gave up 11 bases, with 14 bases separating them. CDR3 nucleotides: TGCGCCAGCAGCTTGGCCGGCTCCACGGGGGCTTTCTTT. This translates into CASSLAGSTGAFF. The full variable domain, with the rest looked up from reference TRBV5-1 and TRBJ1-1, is KAGVTQTPRYLIKTRGQQVTLSCSPISGHRSVSWYQQTPGQGLQFLFEYFSETQRNKGNFPGRFSGRQFSNSRSEMNVSTLELGDSALYLCASSLAGSTGAFFGQGTRLTVV.

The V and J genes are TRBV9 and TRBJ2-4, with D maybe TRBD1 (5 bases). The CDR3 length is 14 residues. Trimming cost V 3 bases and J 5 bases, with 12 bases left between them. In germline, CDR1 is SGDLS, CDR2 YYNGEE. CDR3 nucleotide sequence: TGTGCCAGCAGCGAGGGGCCATTGGAAAACATTCAGTACTTC. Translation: CASSEGPLENIQYF.

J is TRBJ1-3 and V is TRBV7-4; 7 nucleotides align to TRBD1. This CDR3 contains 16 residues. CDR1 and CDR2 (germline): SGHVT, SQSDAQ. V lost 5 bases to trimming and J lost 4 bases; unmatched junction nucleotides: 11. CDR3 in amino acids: CASSPPQGGNGNTIYF. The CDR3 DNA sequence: TGTGCCAGCAGCCCCCCACAAGGGGGCAACGGAAACACCATATATTTT.